A single sample gave rise to the 2 T cell receptor beta chains below, sequenced in a study of brain T cells in children with intractable seizures. Sequenced by immunoSEQ multiplex PCR; TCRdb stores in-frame clones only, minus some. The sample carries under 150,000 clones, roughly 92% recorded once. This specimen consisted of peripheral blood, obtained at surgery. All receptors come from a boy under three years old with hemimegalencephaly and intractable seizures.

This sequence joins TRBV19 and TRBJ2-7; weak D call: TRBD2 (6 bases). The ends were cut back, 3 bases at V and 6 bases at J, with 24 bases in the middle. The CDR3 length is 17 residues. The germline V gene has CDR1 LNHDA and CDR2 SQIVND (reference sequence). CDR3 in DNA: TGTGCCAGTAGTATTCTCGGTCGGGGTAGCGGAGGAACCGAGCAGTACTTC. This sequence encodes CASSILGRGSGGTEQYF.

The rearrangement uses TRBV6-6 and TRBJ2-1; D is unresolved. Germline V gives CDR1 MNHNY, CDR2 SVGAGI (reference sequence). This CDR3 is built from 16 residues. The ends were cut back, 0 bases at V and 2 bases at J, with 11 bases in the middle. The CDR3 is CASSYSGSPTYNEQFF. CDR3 nucleotides: TGTGCCAGCAGTTACTCCGGAAGCCCTACCTACAATGAGCAGTTCTTC.